A single TCR beta chain is shown here with its context. The antigen remains unidentified. This record belongs to a study of siplizumab effects on memory and regulatory T cells. Findings and limits, study-wide: Naive versus memory phenotype went unassigned for roughly 80-96% of proliferating CD4+ or CD8+ clones. Contribution to the alloresponse seemed major for naive T cells, which also seemed more diverse than memory cells.

Method: immunoSEQ multiplex PCR; TCRdb's copy keeps in-frame clones and lacks some. The sample consists of 75,000 to 95,000 clones, 75% to 90% of them appearing once. V was trimmed by 7 bases and J by 4 bases, leaving 13 bases between them. From germline, CDR1 is SQVTM and CDR2 ANQGSEA. The CDR3 loop spans 13 amino acids. This chain uses TRBV29-1 with TRBJ2-2; no clear D. What was sequenced was CD4+ T cells sorted from blood. The TCR was taken from a human donor in good health. Here the CDR3 reads CSADRVSTGELFF. The CDR3, as DNA: TGCAGCGCGGATAGGGTGAGCACCGGGGAGCTGTTTTTT.